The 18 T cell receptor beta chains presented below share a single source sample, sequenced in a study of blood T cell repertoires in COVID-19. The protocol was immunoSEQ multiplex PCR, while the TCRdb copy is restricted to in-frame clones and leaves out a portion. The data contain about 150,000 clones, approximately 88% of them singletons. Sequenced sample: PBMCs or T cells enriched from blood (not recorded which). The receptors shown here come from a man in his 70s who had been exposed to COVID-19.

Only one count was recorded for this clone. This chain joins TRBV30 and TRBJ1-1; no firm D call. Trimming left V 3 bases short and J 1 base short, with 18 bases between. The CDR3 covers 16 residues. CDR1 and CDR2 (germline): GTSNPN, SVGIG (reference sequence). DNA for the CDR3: TGTGCCTGGAGGCGGGAGCAAGCAATCACGAACACTGAAGCTTTCTTT. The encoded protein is CAWRREQAITNTEAFF. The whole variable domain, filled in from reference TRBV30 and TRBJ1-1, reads SQTIHQWPATLVQPVGSPLSLECTVEGTSNPNLYWYRQAAGRGLQLLFYSVGIGQISSEVPQNLSASRPQDRQFILSSKKLLLSDSGFYLCAWRREQAITNTEAFFGQGTRLTVV.

The CDR3: CASSIKRNTEAFF. CDR3 nucleotide sequence: TGTGCCAGTAGTATAAAGAGGAACACTGAAGCTTTCTTT. V and J are TRBV19 and TRBJ1-1; no reliable D call. The V gene lost 2 bases and the J gene lost 1 base, with 5 bases spanning the gap. CDR3 size: 13 residues. Germline V CDR1 and CDR2: LNHDA, SQIVND (reference sequence).

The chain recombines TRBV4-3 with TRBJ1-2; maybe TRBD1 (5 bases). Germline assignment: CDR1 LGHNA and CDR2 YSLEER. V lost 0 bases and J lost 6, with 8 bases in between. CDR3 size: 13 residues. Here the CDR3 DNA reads TGCGCCAGCAGCCAAGATGGGGGGGATGGCTACACCTTC. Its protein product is CASSQDGGDGYTF.

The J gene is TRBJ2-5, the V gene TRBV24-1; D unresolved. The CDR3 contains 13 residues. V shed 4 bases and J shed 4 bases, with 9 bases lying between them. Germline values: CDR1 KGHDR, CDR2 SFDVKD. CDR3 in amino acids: CATSDPPGETQYF. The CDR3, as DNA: TGTGCCACCAGTGACCCTCCGGGAGAGACCCAGTACTTC.

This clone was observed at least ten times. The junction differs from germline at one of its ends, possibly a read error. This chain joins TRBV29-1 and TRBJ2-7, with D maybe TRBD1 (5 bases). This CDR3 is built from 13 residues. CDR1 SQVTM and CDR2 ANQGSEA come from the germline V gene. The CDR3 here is CSVEVGADGRRDF. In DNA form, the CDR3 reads TGCAGCGTTGAAGTTGGGGCTGATGGGCGCCGGGACTTC.

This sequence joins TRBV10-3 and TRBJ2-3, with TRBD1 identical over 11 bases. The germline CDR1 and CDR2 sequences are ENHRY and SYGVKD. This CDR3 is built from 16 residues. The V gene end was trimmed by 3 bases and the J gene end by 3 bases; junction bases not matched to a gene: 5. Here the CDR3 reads CAISEGTGGGTDTQYF. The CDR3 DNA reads TGTGCCATCAGTGAAGGGACAGGGGGAGGGACAGATACGCAGTATTTT.

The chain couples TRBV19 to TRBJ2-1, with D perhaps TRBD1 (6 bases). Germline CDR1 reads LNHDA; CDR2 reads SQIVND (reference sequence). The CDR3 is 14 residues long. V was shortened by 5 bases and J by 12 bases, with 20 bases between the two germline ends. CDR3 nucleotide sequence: TGTGCCAGTAGTCCCCGGGGTGGGGGCGAAGGGCAGTTCTTC. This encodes CASSPRGGGEGQFF.

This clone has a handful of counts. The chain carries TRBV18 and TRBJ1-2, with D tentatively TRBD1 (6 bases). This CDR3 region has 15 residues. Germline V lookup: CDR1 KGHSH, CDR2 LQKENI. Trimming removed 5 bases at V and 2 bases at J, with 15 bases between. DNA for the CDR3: TGTGCCAGCTCAGAACAGGGTCAGAACAACTATGGCTACACCTTC. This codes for CASSEQGQNNYGYTF.

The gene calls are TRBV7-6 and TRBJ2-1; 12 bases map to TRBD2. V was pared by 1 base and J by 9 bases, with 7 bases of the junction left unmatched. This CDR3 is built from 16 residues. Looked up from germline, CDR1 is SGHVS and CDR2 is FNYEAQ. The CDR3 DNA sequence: TGTGCCAGCAGCTTAGTGGGGATGACTAGCGGGGGTGAGCAGTTCTTC. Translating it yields CASSLVGMTSGGEQFF. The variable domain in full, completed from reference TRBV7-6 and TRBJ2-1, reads GAGVSQSPRYKVTKRGQDVALRCDPISGHVSLYWYRQALGQGPEFLTYFNYEAQQDKSGLPNDRFSAERPEGSISTLTIQRTEQRDSAMYRCASSLVGMTSGGEQFFGPGTRLTVL.

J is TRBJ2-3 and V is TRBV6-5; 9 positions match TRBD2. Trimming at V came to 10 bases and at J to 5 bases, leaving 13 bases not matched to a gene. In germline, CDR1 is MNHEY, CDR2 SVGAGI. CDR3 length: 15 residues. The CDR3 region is CATRGVAGARDTQYF. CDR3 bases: TGTGCCACCAGGGGGGTAGCGGGGGCTCGAGATACGCAGTATTTT.

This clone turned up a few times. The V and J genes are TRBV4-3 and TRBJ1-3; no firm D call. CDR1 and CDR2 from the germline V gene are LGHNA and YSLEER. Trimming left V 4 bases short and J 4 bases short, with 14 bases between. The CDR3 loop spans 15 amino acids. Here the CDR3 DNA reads TGCGCCAGCAGCCGGGATGAGGGAGTAGGAAACACCATATATTTT. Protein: CASSRDEGVGNTIYF.

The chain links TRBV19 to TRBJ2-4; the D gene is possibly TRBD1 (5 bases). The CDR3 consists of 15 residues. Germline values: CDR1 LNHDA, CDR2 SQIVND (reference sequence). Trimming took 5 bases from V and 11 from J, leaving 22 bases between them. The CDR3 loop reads CASSATDKSPVVQYF. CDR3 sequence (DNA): TGTGCCAGTAGTGCGACAGATAAGAGCCCGGTCGTTCAGTACTTC.

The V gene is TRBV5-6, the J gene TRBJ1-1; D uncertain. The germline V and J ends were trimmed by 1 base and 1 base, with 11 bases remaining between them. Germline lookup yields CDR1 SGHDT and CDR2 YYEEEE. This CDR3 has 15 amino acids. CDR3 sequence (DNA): TGTGCCAGCAGCTTGATGTTCGGAGCGAACACTGAAGCTTTCTTT. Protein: CASSLMFGANTEAFF.

CDR3 DNA sequence: TGCGCCAGCAGCCTGGGTACTAGCGGGGGGATCTATGAGCAGTTCTTC. Its translation: CASSLGTSGGIYEQFF. V gene TRBV5-1 combines with J gene TRBJ2-1, with 12 bases that match TRBD2. Germline assignment: CDR1 SGHRS and CDR2 YFSETQ. After removal of 4 bases from V and 8 bases from J, the junction contained 10 bases not matched to a gene. The CDR3 contains 16 residues.

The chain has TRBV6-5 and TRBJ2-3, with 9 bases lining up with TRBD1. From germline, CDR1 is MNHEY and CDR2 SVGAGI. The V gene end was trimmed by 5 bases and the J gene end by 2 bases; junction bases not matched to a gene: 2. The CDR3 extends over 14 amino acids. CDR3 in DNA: TGTGCCAGCAGTAGGGACAGGGACACAGATACGCAGTATTTT. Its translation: CASSRDRDTDTQYF.

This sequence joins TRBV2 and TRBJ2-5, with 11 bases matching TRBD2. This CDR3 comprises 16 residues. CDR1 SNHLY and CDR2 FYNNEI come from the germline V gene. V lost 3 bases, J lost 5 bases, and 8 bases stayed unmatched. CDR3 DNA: TGTGCCAGCAGTGATGGTCTAGCGGGGGGTGGGGAGACCCAGTACTTC. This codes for CASSDGLAGGGETQYF. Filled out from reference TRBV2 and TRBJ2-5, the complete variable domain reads EPEVTQTPSHQVTQMGQEVILRCVPISNHLYFYWYRQILGQKVEFLVSFYNNEISEKSEIFDDQFSVERPDGSNFTLKIRSTKLEDSAMYFCASSDGLAGGGETQYFGPGTRLLVL.

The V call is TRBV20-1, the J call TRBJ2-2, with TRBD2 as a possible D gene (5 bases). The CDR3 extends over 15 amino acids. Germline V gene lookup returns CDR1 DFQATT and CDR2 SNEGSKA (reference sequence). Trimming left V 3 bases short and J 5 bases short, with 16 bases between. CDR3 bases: TGCAGTGCTAGTAACGCCAACCGGGGAACCGGGGAGCTGTTTTTT. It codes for CSASNANRGTGELFF.

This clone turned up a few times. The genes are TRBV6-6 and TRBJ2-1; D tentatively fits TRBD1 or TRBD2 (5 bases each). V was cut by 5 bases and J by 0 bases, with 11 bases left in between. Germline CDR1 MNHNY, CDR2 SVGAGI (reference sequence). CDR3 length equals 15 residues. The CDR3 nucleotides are TGTGCCAGCAGTCGATCAGGGAGCTCCTACAATGAGCAGTTCTTC. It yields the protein CASSRSGSSYNEQFF.